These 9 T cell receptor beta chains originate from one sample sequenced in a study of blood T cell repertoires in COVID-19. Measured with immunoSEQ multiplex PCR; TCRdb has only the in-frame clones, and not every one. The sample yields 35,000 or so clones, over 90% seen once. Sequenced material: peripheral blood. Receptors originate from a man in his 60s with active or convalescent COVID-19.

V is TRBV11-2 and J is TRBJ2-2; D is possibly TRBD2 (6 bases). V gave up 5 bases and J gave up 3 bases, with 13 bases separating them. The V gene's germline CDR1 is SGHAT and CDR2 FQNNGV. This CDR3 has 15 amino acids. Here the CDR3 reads CASSPRDRDTGELFF. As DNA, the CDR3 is TGTGCCAGCAGCCCGCGGGACCGAGACACCGGGGAGCTGTTTTTT.

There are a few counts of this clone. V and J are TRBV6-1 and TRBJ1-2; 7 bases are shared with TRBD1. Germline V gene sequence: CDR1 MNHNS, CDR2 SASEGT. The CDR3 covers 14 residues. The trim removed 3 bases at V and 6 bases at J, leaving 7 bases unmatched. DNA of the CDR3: TGTGCCAGCAGTGAGAACAGGGGTGCGAATGGCTACACCTTC. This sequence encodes CASSENRGANGYTF.

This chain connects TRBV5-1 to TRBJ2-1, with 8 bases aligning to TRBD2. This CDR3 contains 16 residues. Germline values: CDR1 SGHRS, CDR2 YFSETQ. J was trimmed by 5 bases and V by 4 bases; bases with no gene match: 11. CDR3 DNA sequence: TGCGCCAGCAGCCTGCTCTCTAGCGGGCGTAACAATGAGCAGTTCTTC. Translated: CASSLLSSGRNNEQFF.

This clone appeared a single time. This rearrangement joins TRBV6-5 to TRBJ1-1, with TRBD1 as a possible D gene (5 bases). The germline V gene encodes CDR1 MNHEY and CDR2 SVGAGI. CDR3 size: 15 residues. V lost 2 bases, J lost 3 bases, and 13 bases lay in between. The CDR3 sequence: CASSYGQEGYTEAFF. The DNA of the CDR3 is TGTGCCAGCAGTTACGGGCAGGAGGGGTACACTGAAGCTTTCTTT.

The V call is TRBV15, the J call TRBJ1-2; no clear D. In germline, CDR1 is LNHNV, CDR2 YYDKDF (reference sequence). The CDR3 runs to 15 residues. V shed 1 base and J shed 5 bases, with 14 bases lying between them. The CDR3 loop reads CATSRGGPVGYGYTF. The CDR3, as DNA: TGTGCCACCAGCAGAGGAGGGCCAGTCGGGTATGGCTACACCTTC.

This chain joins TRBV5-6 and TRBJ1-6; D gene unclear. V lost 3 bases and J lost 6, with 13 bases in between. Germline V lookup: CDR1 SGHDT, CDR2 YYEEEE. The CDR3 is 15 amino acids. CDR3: CASSSVPGVNSPLHF. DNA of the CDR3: TGTGCCAGCAGCTCCGTTCCGGGAGTTAATTCACCCCTCCACTTT.

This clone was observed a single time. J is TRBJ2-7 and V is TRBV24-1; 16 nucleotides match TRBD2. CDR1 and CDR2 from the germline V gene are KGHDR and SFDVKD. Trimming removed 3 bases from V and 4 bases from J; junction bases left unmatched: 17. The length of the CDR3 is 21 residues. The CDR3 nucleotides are TGTGCCACCAGTGATCCACCCGGACAGGGGACTAGCGGGAGGGAGACGTACGAGCAGTACTTC. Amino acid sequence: CATSDPPGQGTSGRETYEQYF.

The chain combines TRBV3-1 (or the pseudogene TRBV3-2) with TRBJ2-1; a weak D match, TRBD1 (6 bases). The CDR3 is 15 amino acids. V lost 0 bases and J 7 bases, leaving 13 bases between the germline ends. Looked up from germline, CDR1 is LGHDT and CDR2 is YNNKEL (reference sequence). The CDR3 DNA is TGTGCCAGCAGCCAAGAATTACAGGGTAGGAATGAGCAGTTCTTC. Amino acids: CASSQELQGRNEQFF.

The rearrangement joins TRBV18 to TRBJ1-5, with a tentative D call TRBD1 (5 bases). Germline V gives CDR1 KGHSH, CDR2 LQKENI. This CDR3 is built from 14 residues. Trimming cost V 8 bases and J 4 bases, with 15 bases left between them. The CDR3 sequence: CASRAGATNQPQHF. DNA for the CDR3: TGTGCCAGCCGCGCTGGGGCCACTAATCAGCCCCAGCATTTT.